This TCR beta chain was observed in a study of breast tumors, draining lymph nodes, adjacent tissues. Study-wide points: Data fit most tumor T cells coming from lymph node, expanding in tumor. That most tumor T cells come from lymph nodes remained unproven. Compared with lymph nodes, tumors were less diverse; compared with nontumor tissue, more. Luminal-like breast cancer showed significantly greater tumor-nontumor repertoire similarity than basal-like breast cancer did.

Germline lookup yields CDR1 SQVTM and CDR2 ANQGSEA. CDR3 length: 11 residues. This clonotype was seen many times. What it recognizes is unknown. This may stem from a read error, because a much larger clone lies one nucleotide away. MiXCR, run by TCRdb on the multiplex PCR reads, gives a single entry per CDR3 protein. The sample contains 200,000 to 300,000 distinct CDR3 sequences, around 30% of which appear only once. Axillary draining lymph nodes of breast cancer patients supplied the node samples. The chain carries TRBV29-1 and TRBJ2-3; D is ambiguous. The clonotype originates from a female donor with breast cancer. Some clones in this sample may be carry-over from other donors' samples. Sample: axillary lymph node tissue. This CDR3 is CGVGIGDTQYF. The CDR3 nucleotides are TGCGGCGTAGGGATAGGGGATACGCAGTATTTT.